The next 21 T cell receptor beta chains were all read from a single sample in a study of shared clonotypes between healthy human individuals. Clones were sequenced by immunoSEQ multiplex PCR, and TCRdb holds only the in-frame ones, with some missing. The sample includes roughly 2.5 million clones, approximately 94% of them seen just once. Sequenced: naive CD4+ T cells sorted from blood. Subset reported: CD45RA+ positively selected. Source of these receptors: a man between 18 and 35 years old in good health.

This sequence joins TRBV2 and TRBJ2-5, with 7 bases lining up with TRBD1. CDR1 is SNHLY, CDR2 FYNNEI, per germline. Trimming at V came to 8 bases and at J to 3 bases, leaving 3 bases not matched to a gene. This CDR3 has 12 amino acids. In nucleotides, the CDR3 is TGTGCCAGCGGGACAGATGAAGAGACCCAGTACTTC. Protein sequence: CASGTDEETQYF.

The chain links TRBV5-1 to TRBJ2-7; D is possibly TRBD1 or TRBD2 (5 bases each). Looked up from germline, CDR1 is SGHRS and CDR2 is YFSETQ. The germline V and J ends were trimmed by 2 bases and 6 bases, with 9 bases remaining between them. The CDR3 contains 12 residues. The CDR3 bases are TGCGCCAGCAGCTTTCGGGGACGCGAGCAGTACTTC. Amino acid sequence: CASSFRGREQYF.

The chain combines TRBV30 with TRBJ2-5; 8 positions match TRBD2. Looked up from germline, CDR1 is GTSNPN and CDR2 is SVGIG (reference sequence). The V gene end was trimmed by 0 bases and the J gene end by 5 bases; junction bases not matched to a gene: 14. The CDR3 consists of 17 residues. CDR3 sequence reads: CAWSVLVSGVLGETQYF. CDR3 coding DNA: TGTGCCTGGAGTGTATTAGTTAGCGGGGTCTTGGGGGAGACCCAGTACTTC.

V is TRBV28 and J is TRBJ2-3; the match to TRBD2 covers 16 bases. Germline V gene data show CDR1 as MDHEN and CDR2 as SYDVKM. Trimming removed 6 bases from V and 5 bases from J; junction bases left unmatched: 5. The CDR3 has 16 amino acids. CDR3 region: CASRRGLAGGEDTQYF. In nucleotides, the CDR3 is TGTGCCAGCAGAAGGGGACTAGCGGGAGGGGAAGATACGCAGTATTTT.

This clone appeared a single time. This sample includes further DNA sequences coding for the same CDR3. V and J are TRBV30 and TRBJ1-5, with 8 bases lining up with TRBD1. The CDR3 consists of 13 residues. With V trimmed by 5 bases and J by 4 bases, 4 bases remained unmatched. The germline V gene has CDR1 GTSNPN and CDR2 SVGIG (reference sequence). The CDR3 DNA follows: TGTGCCTGGGGAAGACAGGGGAATCAGCCCCAGCATTTT. Translation gives CAWGRQGNQPQHF.

V and J are TRBV6-5 and TRBJ1-1, with D maybe TRBD1 (6 bases). The CDR3 has 15 residues. V lost 5 bases, J lost 8 bases, and 21 bases lay in between. Germline V gives CDR1 MNHEY, CDR2 SVGAGI. In DNA form, the CDR3 reads TGTGCCAGCAGTACCCGTACGGGGGCATCAAGAGAAGCTTTCTTT. It translates to CASSTRTGASREAFF.

The chain is built from TRBV7-9 and TRBJ2-5, with 8 bases matching TRBD2. V lost 7 bases to trimming and J lost 3 bases; unmatched junction nucleotides: 7. There are 14 residues in the CDR3. CDR1 and CDR2 (germline): SEHNR, FQNEAQ (reference sequence). DNA of the CDR3: TGTGCCAGCACCCGACTAGCGAAAAAAGAGACCCAGTACTTC. Translated: CASTRLAKKETQYF.

The V call is TRBV6-1, the J call TRBJ2-7; the D is unclear. The CDR3 runs to 14 residues. Trimming took 4 bases from V and 2 from J, leaving 12 bases between them. Germline V gene lookup returns CDR1 MNHNS and CDR2 SASEGT. The CDR3 region has the DNA TGTGCCAGCAGTGGGTCGTCGGAGACCTACGAGCAGTACTTC. Translation gives CASSGSSETYEQYF.

V gene TRBV27 combines with J gene TRBJ2-1; no reliable D call. This CDR3 is 15 amino acids long. V lost 8 bases and J 0 bases, leaving 14 bases between the germline ends. CDR1 and CDR2 (germline): MNHEY, SMNVEV (reference sequence). CDR3 region: CASGRPLLSYNEQFF. Here the CDR3 DNA reads TGTGCCAGCGGTCGTCCCCTTCTCTCCTACAATGAGCAGTTCTTC.

The rearrangement links TRBV7-8 to TRBJ1-3, with 9 bases aligning to TRBD1. Germline CDR1 reads SGHVS; CDR2 reads FQNEAQ. V was pared by 3 bases and J by 4 bases, with 7 bases of the junction left unmatched. CDR3 length: 16 residues. In DNA, the CDR3 is TGTGCCAGCAGCTTCGAGGGACAGGGCTCCGGAAACACCATATATTTT. As protein: CASSFEGQGSGNTIYF.

J is TRBJ2-2 and V is TRBV6-5, with 7 positions matching TRBD2. The CDR3 covers 15 residues. With V trimmed by 10 bases and J by 4 bases, 12 bases remained unmatched. Germline lookup yields CDR1 MNHEY and CDR2 SVGAGI. Here the CDR3 reads CATTRDYWFTGELFF. The CDR3, as DNA: TGTGCCACCACACGGGACTATTGGTTCACCGGGGAGCTGTTTTTT.

The chain combines TRBV5-1 with TRBJ2-3; the match to TRBD2 covers 9 bases. V lost 4 bases to trimming and J lost 0 bases; unmatched junction nucleotides: 12. This CDR3 comprises 18 residues. Germline V gene lookup returns CDR1 SGHRS and CDR2 YFSETQ. CDR3 sequence reads: CASSGWHSSGRSTDTQYF. The CDR3 DNA sequence: TGCGCCAGCAGCGGATGGCACAGTAGCGGGAGAAGCACAGATACGCAGTATTTT.

To note about this clone: The same CDR3 arises from other DNA sequences in this sample as well. This chain joins TRBV6-5 and TRBJ1-2; D is undetermined. From germline, CDR1 is MNHEY and CDR2 SVGAGI. The CDR3 spans 13 residues. The ends were cut back, 2 bases at V and 5 bases at J, with 9 bases in the middle. The CDR3 bases are TGTGCCAGCAGTTACCGAGGAGGGTATGGCTACACCTTC. It codes for CASSYRGGYGYTF.

This rearrangement joins TRBV4-2 to TRBJ2-3; D not resolved. V was trimmed by 0 bases and J by 2 bases, leaving 6 bases between them. Germline V lookup: CDR1 LGHNA, CDR2 YNFKEQ. This CDR3 has 14 residues. CDR3 in amino acids: CASSQDDPTDTQYF. The DNA of the CDR3 is TGTGCCAGCAGCCAAGATGACCCCACAGATACGCAGTATTTT.

This chain joins TRBV7-9 and TRBJ2-7; TRBD1 matches 10 bases. The V segment lost 3 bases and the J segment 5 bases; nucleotides outside the gene matches: 7. The CDR3 consists of 15 residues. CDR1 is SEHNR and CDR2 is FQNEAQ in the germline V gene (reference sequence). The CDR3 loop is CASSFYGTGDDEQYF. The CDR3 DNA is TGTGCCAGCAGCTTCTATGGGACAGGGGACGACGAGCAGTACTTC. Full variable domain (remainder filled in from reference TRBV7-9 and TRBJ2-7): DTGVSQNPRHKITKRGQNVTFRCDPISEHNRLYWYRQTLGQGPEFLTYFQNEAQLEKSRLLSDRFSAERPKGSFSTLEIQRTEQGDSAMYLCASSFYGTGDDEQYFGPGTRLTVT.

The chain employs TRBV28 and TRBJ2-7, with 7 bases identical to TRBD1. CDR3 size: 13 residues. The V gene end was trimmed by 5 bases and the J gene end by 5 bases; junction bases not matched to a gene: 6. Germline V gives CDR1 MDHEN, CDR2 SYDVKM. CDR3 coding DNA: TGTGCCAGCAGTCTACAGGGGTCCCACGAGCAGTACTTC. This sequence encodes CASSLQGSHEQYF.

Details on this clone: Other DNA sequences in this specimen translate into the identical CDR3. The chain links TRBV5-1 to TRBJ2-6; D gene ambiguous. Trimming cost V 0 bases and J 1 base, with 5 bases left between them. Germline assignment: CDR1 SGHRS and CDR2 YFSETQ. CDR3 length: 15 residues. The CDR3 protein is CASSLADSGANVLTF. In nucleotides, the CDR3 is TGCGCCAGCAGCTTGGCGGATTCTGGGGCCAACGTCCTGACTTTC.

A word on this clone: Other DNA sequences in this sample translate to the same CDR3. This chain links TRBV28 with TRBJ2-5; TRBD2 agrees at 10 bases. The CDR3 consists of 14 residues. CDR1 is MDHEN, CDR2 SYDVKM, per germline. With V trimmed by 2 bases and J by 5 bases, 2 bases remained unmatched. This CDR3 is CASSLSGGAETQYF. The CDR3, as DNA: TGTGCCAGCAGTTTAAGCGGGGGGGCGGAGACCCAGTACTTC.

The gene calls are TRBV7-8 and TRBJ2-7, with 9 bases aligning to TRBD1. The CDR3 is 15 amino acids. V gave up 2 bases and J gave up 4 bases; unmatched junction bases: 6. Per germline, CDR1 SGHVS and CDR2 FQNEAQ. The DNA for the CDR3 is TGTGCCAGCAGCTTAAGGGGACAGGGTCGGTACGAGCAGTACTTC. Translation: CASSLRGQGRYEQYF.

The rearrangement uses TRBV30 and TRBJ2-5; no clear D. The V gene lost 2 bases and the J gene lost 1 base, with 11 bases spanning the gap. Germline CDR1 GTSNPN, CDR2 SVGIG (reference sequence). This CDR3 region has 14 residues. CDR3 nucleotide sequence: TGTGCCTGGAGTAGGAGCAGGATCCAAGAGACCCAGTACTTC. This sequence encodes CAWSRSRIQETQYF.

Concerning this clone: At the DNA level, this CDR3 is encoded by other sequences in the same sample as well. The CDR3 coding sequence is TGTGCCAGCAGACGACTAGCGGGAGGATACGAGCAGTACTTC. Translating it yields CASRRLAGGYEQYF. The chain joins TRBV6-5 to TRBJ2-7; 13 nucleotides line up with TRBD2. This CDR3 region has 14 residues. Germline trimming cut 6 bases from V and 4 bases from J; bases unmatched to any gene: 3. Germline V gene data show CDR1 as MNHEY and CDR2 as SVGAGI.